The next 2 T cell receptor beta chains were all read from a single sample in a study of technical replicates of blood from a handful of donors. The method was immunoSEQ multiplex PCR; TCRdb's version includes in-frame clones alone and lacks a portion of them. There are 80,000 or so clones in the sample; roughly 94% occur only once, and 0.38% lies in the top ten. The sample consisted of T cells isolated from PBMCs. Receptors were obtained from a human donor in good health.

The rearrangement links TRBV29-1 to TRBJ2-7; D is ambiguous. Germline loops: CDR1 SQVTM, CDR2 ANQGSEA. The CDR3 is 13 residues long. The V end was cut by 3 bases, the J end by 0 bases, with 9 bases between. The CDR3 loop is CSVEARFSYEQYF. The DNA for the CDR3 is TGCAGCGTTGAGGCCAGGTTCTCCTACGAGCAGTACTTC.

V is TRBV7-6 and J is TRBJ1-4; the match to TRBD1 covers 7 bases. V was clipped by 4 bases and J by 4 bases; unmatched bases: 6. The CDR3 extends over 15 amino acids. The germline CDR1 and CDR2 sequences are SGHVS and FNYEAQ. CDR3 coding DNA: TGTGCCAGCAGCTACCAGACAGGGAATAATGAAAAACTGTTTTTT. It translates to CASSYQTGNNEKLFF.